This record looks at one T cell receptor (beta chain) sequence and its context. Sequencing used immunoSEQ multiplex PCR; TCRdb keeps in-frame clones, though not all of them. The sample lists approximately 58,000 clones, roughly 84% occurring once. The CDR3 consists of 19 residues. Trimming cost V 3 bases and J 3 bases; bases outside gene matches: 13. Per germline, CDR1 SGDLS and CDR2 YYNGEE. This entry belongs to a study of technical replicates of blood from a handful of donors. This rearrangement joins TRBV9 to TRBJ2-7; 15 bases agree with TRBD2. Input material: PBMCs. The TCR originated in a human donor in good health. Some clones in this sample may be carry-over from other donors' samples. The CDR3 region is CASSAHGTSGGTIFYEQYF. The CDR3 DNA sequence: TGTGCCAGCAGCGCCCACGGGACTAGCGGGGGGACAATTTTCTACGAGCAGTACTTC.